This TCR beta chain emerged from a study of CD8 T cells in Susac syndrome. The CDR3 is 12 amino acids. Germline assignment: CDR1 DFQATT and CDR2 SNEGSKA (reference sequence). V lost 6 bases, J lost 2 bases, and 10 bases lay in between. Reverse transcription of roughly 0.5 to 1 ug RNA was carried out with random hexamers. With immunoSEQ multiplex PCR, TCR beta CDR3 was amplified across 54 Vbeta and 13 Jbeta. TCRdb re-derived calls from the immunoSEQ multiplex PCR reads in MiXCR, one entry per CDR3 protein. The table shows roughly 250,000 distinct CDR3 sequences, with 90% to 96% occurring only once. The sequence was collected from a human donor with Susac syndrome. The specimen sequenced was CD4+ T cells from PBMCs. J is TRBJ1-2 and V is TRBV20-1; TRBD1 might be the D (5 bases). The CDR3 loop is CSAADSNYGYTF. In DNA, the CDR3 is TGCAGTGCCGCTGACAGCAACTATGGCTACACCTTC.